Listed here are 10 T cell receptor beta chains from one sample, sequenced in a study of blood T cell repertoires in COVID-19. TCRdb's copy holds only in-frame clones and misses some; the assay was immunoSEQ multiplex PCR. The data contain 85,000 to 120,000 clones, approximately 86% of them seen just once; the ten biggest clones take up 3%. Input material: peripheral blood. All receptors come from a man between 50 and 59 years old with active or convalescent COVID-19.

The gene calls are TRBV5-1 and TRBJ1-5; TRBD1 agrees at 7 bases. V trimming: 3 bases; J trimming: 7 bases; junction bases outside the gene matches: 10. CDR1 is SGHRS and CDR2 is YFSETQ in the germline V gene. CDR3 size: 15 residues. The CDR3 DNA follows: TGCGCCAGCAGCTCGGCTGGACAGGAAGGGCAGCCCCAGCATTTT. The encoded protein is CASSSAGQEGQPQHF.

The gene calls are TRBV3-1 (or the pseudogene TRBV3-2) and TRBJ1-6, with 8 bases that match TRBD1. CDR1 and CDR2 from the germline V gene are LGHDT and YNNKEL (reference sequence). This CDR3 spans 14 amino acids. The V gene end was trimmed by 6 bases and the J gene end by 10 bases; junction bases not matched to a gene: 8. CDR3 coding DNA: TGTGCCAGCAGTTCCGGGACAGGTGGCTCACCCCTCCACTTT. Translated, it gives CASSSGTGGSPLHF.

This chain joins TRBV28 and TRBJ2-7; tentatively, D is TRBD1 (5 bases). Per germline, CDR1 MDHEN and CDR2 SYDVKM. CDR3 length: 12 residues. V was pared by 2 bases and J by 6 bases, with 8 bases between. Here the CDR3 reads CASSLNTGEQYV. The CDR3 region has the DNA TGTGCCAGCAGTTTAAACACAGGCGAGCAGTACGTC.

The chain uses TRBV13 and TRBJ2-1, with D uncertain. V dropped 4 bases and J dropped 0 bases, with 4 bases sitting between them. The CDR3 runs 13 residues. CDR1 and CDR2 from the germline V gene are PRHDT and FYEKMQ (reference sequence). The CDR3 DNA follows: TGTGCCAGCAGCTCGTACTCCTACAATGAGCAGTTCTTC. It is translated as CASSSYSYNEQFF.

The sample holds a few counts of this clone. The rearrangement uses TRBV3-1 (or the pseudogene TRBV3-2) and TRBJ1-1; D uncertain. V lost 7 bases and J 1 base, leaving 10 bases between the germline ends. In germline, CDR1 is LGHDT, CDR2 YNNKEL (reference sequence). The CDR3 spans 13 residues. The CDR3 sequence is CASTYTANTEAFF. DNA for the CDR3: TGTGCCAGCACTTATACAGCGAACACTGAAGCTTTCTTT.

On this clone: The missing conserved phenylalanine or tryptophan at the end of this CDR3 makes a read error likely. The DNA is omitted, as the CDR3 cannot be located on it reliably, and the CDR3 follows TCRdb's listing. This chain connects TRBV30 to TRBJ1-2. With termini counted, the CDR3 has 12 amino acids. Germline V CDR1 and CDR2: GTSNPN, SVGIG (reference sequence). CDR3 protein: CAWSAGLLLLGT.

The chain uses TRBV6-5 and TRBJ2-3; 7 bases are shared with TRBD2. CDR3 size: 15 residues. The trim removed 8 bases at V and 0 bases at J, leaving 8 bases unmatched. CDR1 and CDR2 from the germline V gene are MNHEY and SVGAGI. The CDR3 region is CASSVAGESTDTQYF. The DNA for the CDR3 is TGTGCCAGCTCGGTTGCGGGGGAGAGCACAGATACGCAGTATTTT.

The rearrangement joins TRBV28 to TRBJ1-3; D call uncertain. Germline V gives CDR1 MDHEN, CDR2 SYDVKM. The CDR3 contains 16 residues. V was clipped by 4 bases and J by 0 bases, with 13 bases between them. The CDR3 coding sequence is TGTGCCAGCAGTTCCCCTGGGGAGCACTCTGGAAACACCATATATTTT. It translates to CASSSPGEHSGNTIYF.

The rearrangement links TRBV6-1 to TRBJ1-4; D might be TRBD1 (5 bases). V lost 3 bases and J lost 2, with 7 bases in between. The length of the CDR3 is 14 residues. Germline V gene data show CDR1 as MNHNS and CDR2 as SASEGT. The CDR3 region has the DNA TGTGCCAGCAGTGACAGGGTTACTAATGAAAAACTGTTTTTT. It translates to CASSDRVTNEKLFF.

This clone showed up just a few times. This chain joins TRBV9 and TRBJ2-2; D is ambiguous. Between the trimmed V and J ends, which lost 2 bases and 2 bases, there was a span of 10 bases. Germline assignment: CDR1 SGDLS and CDR2 YYNGEE. The CDR3 has 15 amino acids. CDR3 amino acids: CASSVQDLNTGELFF. The CDR3 DNA reads as TGTGCCAGCAGCGTTCAGGATTTAAACACCGGGGAGCTGTTTTTT.